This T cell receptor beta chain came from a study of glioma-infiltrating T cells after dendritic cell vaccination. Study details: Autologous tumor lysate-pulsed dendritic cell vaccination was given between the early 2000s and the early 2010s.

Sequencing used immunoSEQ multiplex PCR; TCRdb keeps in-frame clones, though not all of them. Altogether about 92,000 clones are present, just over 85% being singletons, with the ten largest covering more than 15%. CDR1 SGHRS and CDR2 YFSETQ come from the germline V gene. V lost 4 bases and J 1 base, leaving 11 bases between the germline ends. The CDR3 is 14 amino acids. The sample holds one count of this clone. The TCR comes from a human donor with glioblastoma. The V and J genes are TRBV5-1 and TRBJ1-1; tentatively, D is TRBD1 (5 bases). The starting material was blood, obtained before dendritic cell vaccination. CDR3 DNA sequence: TGCGCCAGCAGCATCACTCAGGGGAACACTGAAGCTTTCTTT. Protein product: CASSITQGNTEAFF.